This entry is about one TCR beta chain. The target of this receptor is not known. Nothing much larger sits one base from this clone, and base qualities are not available. This record comes from a study of T cells in localized non-small cell lung cancer (dated by TCRdb to the early 2020s). Background for the entire study: T cell repertoires of hundreds of early-stage NSCLC patients were analyzed, with tumors being compared against uninvolved tumor-adjacent lungs. The cohort consisted of a few hundred treatment-naive NSCLC patients whose localized lung tumors had been resected. Of the NSCLC patients, roughly 130 were male and around 97 were female, and the mean age was approximately 66 years.

The paper as a whole reports these results and caveats: Longer overall survival was associated with higher T cell density in blood, whereas shorter survival was associated with higher clonality in adjacent lung. Uninvolved tumor-adjacent lung showed the highest T cell clonality, higher than tumor, which suggests more focused antigenic responses in the adjacent lung. A median of approximately 62 of the top 100 tumor clones turned up in the paired uninvolved adjacent lung, and 25 to 30 of those clones also ranked among the top 100 of that same adjacent lung. Because multi-region sequencing of the tumors was not done, intratumor heterogeneity could not be ruled out. Because of the exploratory design, TCR variables were selected using unadjusted p-values without false-discovery rate correction.

CDR1 and CDR2 (SGHNT, YENEEA) derive from the germline V gene. Germline trimming: 1 base from V, 2 bases from J; junction bases outside gene matches: 1. The CDR3 holds 15 amino acids from the cysteine to the phenylalanine. Only the CDR3 DNA stays, 45 bases, in frame from base 1. TCR beta CDR3 regions were sequenced from DNA using the immunoSEQ Assay. The original pipeline was this. To compute T cell density, TCR beta template counts were normalized to usable DNA, which was estimated by amplifying housekeeping genes. Using the preseqR package, richness was estimated by extrapolating to 120,000 templates for tissue samples and 400,000 templates for PBMC samples. Clonality was calculated as one minus Pielou's evenness. Tissue-enriched TCRs were identified by differential abundance testing using productive amino-acid clonotypes, minimum total count 5 and alpha 0.1. The Jaccard Index and the Morisita Overlap Index were used to measure how much the repertoires overlapped between compartments. GLIPH grouped TCR beta CDR3s together with public tetramer-defined viral CDR3s, and a viral motif had to include at least three viral sequences and also show V-gene enrichment. The source is immuneACCESS, and TCRdb retained only in-frame sequences with V and J called. Part of the clones is not carried over; for the studies checked, unresolved V genes explain less than half of this, and the remainder is unexplained. That table gives V, J and clone size, and the DNA gave D and trimming. This sample has tens of thousands of clones in its table, and more than 65% of those were observed once. 9.6% of the sample rests with the top ten.

At diagnosis, tumor, uninvolved tumor-adjacent lung and peripheral blood were collected and then preserved as a mix of FFPE and fresh-frozen material. For TCR repertoire profiling, blood samples were analyzed as peripheral blood mononuclear cells. The starting material was peripheral blood, obtained before any cancer treatment. The chain was built from TRBV11-3 and TRBJ2-2; 7 central bases correspond to TRBD2. The receptor comes from a man between 35 and 75 years old with stage III squamous cell lung carcinoma. The CDR3 reads as follows: CASSLGGLNTGELFF. In nucleotide form, the sequence is TGTGCCAGCAGCTTAGGGGGACTAAACACCGGGGAGCTGTTTTTT. This CDR3, with the reference TRBV11-3 and TRBJ2-2 proteins standing in past its ends, gives the full variable domain EAGVVQSPRYKIIEKKQPVAFWCNPISGHNTLYWYLQNLGQGPELLIRYENEEAVDDSQLPKDRFSAERLKGVDSTLKIQPAELGDSAVYLCASSLGGLNTGELFFGEGSRLTVL.